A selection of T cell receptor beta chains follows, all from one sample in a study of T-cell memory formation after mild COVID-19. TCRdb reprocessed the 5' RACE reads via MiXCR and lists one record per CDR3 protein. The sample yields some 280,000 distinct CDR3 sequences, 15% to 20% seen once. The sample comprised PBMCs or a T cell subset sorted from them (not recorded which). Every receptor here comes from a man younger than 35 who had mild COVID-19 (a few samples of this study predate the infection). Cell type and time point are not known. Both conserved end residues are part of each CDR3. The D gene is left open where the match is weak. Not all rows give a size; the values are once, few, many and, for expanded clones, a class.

CDR3nt: TGTGCCAGCTCACGAGGGAGCTCCTACGAGCAGTACTTC
CDR3aa: CASSRGSSYEQYF
v_gene: TRBV18
abundance: few
d_gene: NA
j_gene: TRBJ2-7

CDR3nt: TGTGCCAGCAGGGGTACAGGGGCCCGGGGCTCCTACGAGCAGTACTTC
CDR3aa: CASRGTGARGSYEQYF
v_gene: TRBV11-2
abundance: few
d_gene: TRBD1
j_gene: TRBJ2-7

CDR3nt: TGCGCCAGCAGCCATCCCTTCCTAGGGAAAGAGCAGTTCTTC
CDR3aa: CASSHPFLGKEQFF
v_gene: TRBV4-1
abundance: few
d_gene: NA
j_gene: TRBJ2-1

CDR3nt: TGTGCCACCAGTGATTTGACTGAAGCTTTCTTT
CDR3aa: CATSDLTEAFF
v_gene: TRBV24-1
abundance: NA
d_gene: NA
j_gene: TRBJ1-1

CDR3nt: TGTGCCAGCAGTGACCGCTACTATGGCTACACCTTC
CDR3aa: CASSDRYYGYTF
v_gene: TRBV27
abundance: many
d_gene: NA
j_gene: TRBJ1-2

CDR3nt: TGTGCCATCAGTGAGTCTGTCCTCCATACGCAGTATTTT
CDR3aa: CAISESVLHTQYF
v_gene: TRBV10-3
abundance: few
d_gene: NA
j_gene: TRBJ2-3

CDR3nt: TGCGCCAGCAGCCCCGGGGAGGGCGGGACCCAGTACTTC
CDR3aa: CASSPGEGGTQYF
v_gene: TRBV5-1
abundance: NA
d_gene: TRBD2
j_gene: TRBJ2-5

CDR3nt: TGCAGTCCCAGCGGGGCAGGCACAGATACGCAGTATTTT
CDR3aa: CSPSGAGTDTQYF
v_gene: TRBV20-1
abundance: few
d_gene: TRBD2
j_gene: TRBJ2-3

CDR3nt: TGCAGTGCTAGGGGGACCATGGGGTACTACGAGCAGTACTTC
CDR3aa: CSARGTMGYYEQYF
v_gene: TRBV20-1
abundance: NA
d_gene: NA
j_gene: TRBJ2-7

CDR3nt: TGCAGTGCCGCCCCGGGCCGGGGGGACACTGAAGCTTTCTTT
CDR3aa: CSAAPGRGDTEAFF
v_gene: TRBV20-1
abundance: NA
d_gene: NA
j_gene: TRBJ1-1

CDR3nt: TGTGCCAGCAACCAGGGGATGTTGAAACTGTTTTTT
CDR3aa: CASNQGMLKLFF
v_gene: TRBV6-1
abundance: NA
d_gene: NA
j_gene: TRBJ1-4

CDR3nt: TGCGCCAGCAGCCGGGTCCGACAGCGCGACACTGAAGCTTTCTTT
CDR3aa: CASSRVRQRDTEAFF
v_gene: TRBV4-1
abundance: few
d_gene: NA
j_gene: TRBJ1-1

CDR3nt: TGTGCCAGCAGACTCGGACAGCTGAACACTGAAGCTTTCTTT
CDR3aa: CASRLGQLNTEAFF
v_gene: TRBV6-5
abundance: NA
d_gene: NA
j_gene: TRBJ1-1

CDR3nt: TGCGCCAGCAGCTTGGTTGGGACAGTCTCCTACGAGCAGTACTTC
CDR3aa: CASSLVGTVSYEQYF
v_gene: TRBV5-1
abundance: NA
d_gene: TRBD1
j_gene: TRBJ2-7

CDR3nt: TGTGCCAGCAACCGAGGACGGAACACCGGGGAGCTGTTTTTT
CDR3aa: CASNRGRNTGELFF
v_gene: TRBV6-2/TRBV6-3
abundance: NA
d_gene: NA
j_gene: TRBJ2-2

CDR3nt: TGCGCCAGCAGCGCTACTAGCGGGGGAAACATTCAGTACTTC
CDR3aa: CASSATSGGNIQYF
v_gene: TRBV5-1
abundance: many
d_gene: TRBD2
j_gene: TRBJ2-4

CDR3nt: TGCGCCAGCAGCCAAGTTCAGGGGGCCCTCTCCTATAATTCACCCCTCCACTTT
CDR3aa: CASSQVQGALSYNSPLHF
v_gene: TRBV4-3
abundance: few
d_gene: TRBD1
j_gene: TRBJ1-6

CDR3nt: TGTGCCATCAGGGGGACCCTGAGAACTGAAGCTTTCTTT
CDR3aa: CAIRGTLRTEAFF
v_gene: TRBV10-3
abundance: few
d_gene: NA
j_gene: TRBJ1-1

CDR3nt: TGCACCAGCAGCCAACTTCGGACATACTCGACCTTC
CDR3aa: CTSSQLRTYSTF
v_gene: TRBV1
abundance: few
d_gene: NA
j_gene: TRBJ1-2

CDR3nt: TGTGCCAGCAGCTACCGGGACAGAGATACGCAGTATTTT
CDR3aa: CASSYRDRDTQYF
v_gene: TRBV7-2
abundance: few
d_gene: TRBD1
j_gene: TRBJ2-3

CDR3nt: TGTGCCAGCAGTTACTCTGGACAGGGGGGGTACGAGCAGTACTTC
CDR3aa: CASSYSGQGGYEQYF
v_gene: TRBV6-5
abundance: many
d_gene: TRBD1
j_gene: TRBJ2-7

CDR3nt: TGTGCCAGCAGCAAAGACGGGACAGGCTTTGGAAACACCATATATTTT
CDR3aa: CASSKDGTGFGNTIYF
v_gene: TRBV21-1
abundance: NA
d_gene: NA
j_gene: TRBJ1-3

CDR3nt: TGTGCCAGCTACAGCTGGTACTATGGCTACACCTTC
CDR3aa: CASYSWYYGYTF
v_gene: TRBV7-6
abundance: few
d_gene: NA
j_gene: TRBJ1-2

CDR3nt: TGTGCCAGCAGTACACAGGGGAATAACTATGGCTACACCTTC
CDR3aa: CASSTQGNNYGYTF
v_gene: TRBV12-3/TRBV12-4
abundance: many
d_gene: TRBD1
j_gene: TRBJ1-2

CDR3nt: TGTGCCACAGAACAGGACCCTCTCTACGAGCAGTACTTC
CDR3aa: CATEQDPLYEQYF
v_gene: TRBV19
abundance: few
d_gene: NA
j_gene: TRBJ2-7

CDR3nt: TGTGCCAGCAGTTCCCTAGGGGTATCCTACAATGAGCAGTTCTTC
CDR3aa: CASSSLGVSYNEQFF
v_gene: TRBV12-3/TRBV12-4
abundance: few
d_gene: NA
j_gene: TRBJ2-1

CDR3nt: TGTGCCAGCAGCATCACAGGGAACTCTGGCTACACCTTC
CDR3aa: CASSITGNSGYTF
v_gene: TRBV7-2
abundance: few
d_gene: NA
j_gene: TRBJ1-2

CDR3nt: TGTGCCAGCAGTCACACGAGGGTGACTGGAAACACCATATATTTT
CDR3aa: CASSHTRVTGNTIYF
v_gene: TRBV6-1
abundance: NA
d_gene: NA
j_gene: TRBJ1-3

CDR3nt: TGTGCCAGCAGCCAAGATCAGCGCGGGGACGGACTCTTC
CDR3aa: CASSQDQRGDGLF
v_gene: TRBV3-1
abundance: NA
d_gene: NA
j_gene: TRBJ2-5

CDR3nt: TGCGCCAGCAGCCAGATCCCCGGGACTGCTTACAATGAGCAGTTCTTC
CDR3aa: CASSQIPGTAYNEQFF
v_gene: TRBV5-1
abundance: few
d_gene: NA
j_gene: TRBJ2-1

CDR3nt: TGTGCCAGCAGTTCGGGACAGGGCAGCGGTCAGCCCCAGCATTTT
CDR3aa: CASSSGQGSGQPQHF
v_gene: TRBV12-3/TRBV12-4
abundance: NA
d_gene: TRBD1
j_gene: TRBJ1-5

CDR3nt: TGTGCCAGTAGCCCCGTGGCGGCTAACTATGGCTACACCTTC
CDR3aa: CASSPVAANYGYTF
v_gene: TRBV19
abundance: once
d_gene: NA
j_gene: TRBJ1-2

CDR3nt: TGTGCCAGCAGCATCCGGGCTAGGTCACCCCTCCACTTT
CDR3aa: CASSIRARSPLHF
v_gene: TRBV12-3/TRBV12-4
abundance: NA
d_gene: NA
j_gene: TRBJ1-6

CDR3nt: TGCGCCAGCAGCGTAGGGACAGCAGATAACTATGGCTACACCTTC
CDR3aa: CASSVGTADNYGYTF
v_gene: TRBV5-1
abundance: few
d_gene: TRBD1
j_gene: TRBJ1-2

CDR3nt: TGTGCCAGCAGCTTTTCCCGGGCGACCTACAATGAGCAGTTCTTC
CDR3aa: CASSFSRATYNEQFF
v_gene: TRBV7-2
abundance: NA
d_gene: NA
j_gene: TRBJ2-1

CDR3nt: TGCGCCAGCAGCGGGGGTTCAAACTATGGCTACACCTTC
CDR3aa: CASSGGSNYGYTF
v_gene: TRBV5-1
abundance: NA
d_gene: NA
j_gene: TRBJ1-2

CDR3nt: TGTGCCAGCAGCTTAGGTGGGGCGGGGAGTACAGATACGCAGTATTTT
CDR3aa: CASSLGGAGSTDTQYF
v_gene: TRBV7-3
abundance: NA
d_gene: NA
j_gene: TRBJ2-3

CDR3nt: TGCAGCGTTGGGTTAACACTGAACACTGAAGCTTTCTTT
CDR3aa: CSVGLTLNTEAFF
v_gene: TRBV29-1
abundance: NA
d_gene: NA
j_gene: TRBJ1-1

CDR3nt: TGCAGCGTTGAATGGCAGGGGGCAACTGAAGCTTTCTTT
CDR3aa: CSVEWQGATEAFF
v_gene: TRBV29-1
abundance: few
d_gene: TRBD1
j_gene: TRBJ1-1

CDR3nt: TGTGCCAGCAGTACCGTTGGAGGGTTCTATGGCTACACCTTC
CDR3aa: CASSTVGGFYGYTF
v_gene: TRBV6-6
abundance: NA
d_gene: NA
j_gene: TRBJ1-2

CDR3nt: TGTGCCAGCAGACGCCCACGCGAGAGGGTAGATCGCGGCTACACCTTC
CDR3aa: CASRRPRERVDRGYTF
v_gene: TRBV6-6
abundance: few
d_gene: NA
j_gene: TRBJ1-2

CDR3nt: TGTGCCTGGAGCCCCCCGGACCGCTATCGCACCGGGGAGCTGTTTTTT
CDR3aa: CAWSPPDRYRTGELFF
v_gene: TRBV30
abundance: NA
d_gene: NA
j_gene: TRBJ2-2

CDR3nt: TGTGCCAGCAGTTCCCCGACGGCGGGCACCGGGGAGCTGTTTTTT
CDR3aa: CASSSPTAGTGELFF
v_gene: TRBV6-5
abundance: few
d_gene: NA
j_gene: TRBJ2-2

CDR3nt: TGTGCCAGCAGTTACTTGGGGGAAGGCTACACCTTC
CDR3aa: CASSYLGEGYTF
v_gene: TRBV6-5
abundance: NA
d_gene: NA
j_gene: TRBJ1-2

CDR3nt: TGTGCCACCAGTGATTTCCAGACAGGGGGCCTCGGGGAGCTGTTTTTT
CDR3aa: CATSDFQTGGLGELFF
v_gene: TRBV24-1
abundance: NA
d_gene: TRBD1
j_gene: TRBJ2-2

CDR3nt: TGTGCCAGCAGCCTACAGGTTAACTATGGCTACACCTTC
CDR3aa: CASSLQVNYGYTF
v_gene: TRBV14
abundance: NA
d_gene: NA
j_gene: TRBJ1-2

CDR3nt: TGTGCCATCAGCCCCCCCCCCGGGGGGGCATCCGAGCAGTACTTC
CDR3aa: CAISPPPGGASEQYF
v_gene: TRBV10-3
abundance: few
d_gene: TRBD2
j_gene: TRBJ2-7

CDR3nt: TGCGCCAGCAGCCAAGATCCGAGTGGGGGCTACACCTTC
CDR3aa: CASSQDPSGGYTF
v_gene: TRBV4-1
abundance: few
d_gene: NA
j_gene: TRBJ1-2

CDR3nt: TGTGCCAGCAGTTGGACAGGACAAGAGACCCAGTACTTC
CDR3aa: CASSWTGQETQYF
v_gene: TRBV12-3/TRBV12-4
abundance: NA
d_gene: TRBD1
j_gene: TRBJ2-5

CDR3nt: TGCAGCGTTGACCCGAGACAGGGTGGGGGCTACACCTTC
CDR3aa: CSVDPRQGGGYTF
v_gene: TRBV29-1
abundance: NA
d_gene: TRBD1
j_gene: TRBJ1-2

CDR3nt: TGTGCCAGCTCACCACCGTCGGAGGCTCCTACGCAGTATTTT
CDR3aa: CASSPPSEAPTQYF
v_gene: TRBV18
abundance: NA
d_gene: NA
j_gene: TRBJ2-3

CDR3nt: TGTGCCACCAGTGATTTGGGGACAGTTAACACCGGGGAGCTGTTTTTT
CDR3aa: CATSDLGTVNTGELFF
v_gene: TRBV24-1
abundance: NA
d_gene: TRBD1
j_gene: TRBJ2-2

CDR3nt: TGTGCCATCAGTGGGACGGCGAAGGGAGAGACCCAGTACTTC
CDR3aa: CAISGTAKGETQYF
v_gene: TRBV10-3
abundance: few
d_gene: NA
j_gene: TRBJ2-5

CDR3nt: TGTGCCAGCAGCTCCCGGGTCGGGGTCGCTAACTATGGCTACACCTTC
CDR3aa: CASSSRVGVANYGYTF
v_gene: TRBV7-8
abundance: NA
d_gene: NA
j_gene: TRBJ1-2

CDR3nt: TGTGCCAGCAGGGCCCGGGACAGGGCTGGCTACACCTTC
CDR3aa: CASRARDRAGYTF
v_gene: TRBV6-5
abundance: NA
d_gene: TRBD1
j_gene: TRBJ1-2

CDR3nt: TGCAGTGCTAGAGATACGCCAGAGACCCAGTACTTC
CDR3aa: CSARDTPETQYF
v_gene: TRBV20-1
abundance: few
d_gene: NA
j_gene: TRBJ2-5